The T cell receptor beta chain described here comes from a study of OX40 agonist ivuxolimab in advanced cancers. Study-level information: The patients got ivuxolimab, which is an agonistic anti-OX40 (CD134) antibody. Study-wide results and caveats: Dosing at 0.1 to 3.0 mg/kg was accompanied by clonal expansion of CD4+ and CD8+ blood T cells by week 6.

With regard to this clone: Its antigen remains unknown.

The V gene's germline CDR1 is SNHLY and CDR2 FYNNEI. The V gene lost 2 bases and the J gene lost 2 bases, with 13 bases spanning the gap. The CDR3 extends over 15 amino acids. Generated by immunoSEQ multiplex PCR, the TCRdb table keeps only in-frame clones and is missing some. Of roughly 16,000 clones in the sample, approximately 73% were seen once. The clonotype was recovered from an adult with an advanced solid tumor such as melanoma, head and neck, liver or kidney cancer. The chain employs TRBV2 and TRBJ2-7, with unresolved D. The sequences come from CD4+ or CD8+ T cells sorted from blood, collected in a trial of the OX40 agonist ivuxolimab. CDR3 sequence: CASSEMAGGAYEQYF. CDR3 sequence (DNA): TGTGCCAGCAGTGAAATGGCAGGCGGTGCCTACGAGCAGTACTTC.